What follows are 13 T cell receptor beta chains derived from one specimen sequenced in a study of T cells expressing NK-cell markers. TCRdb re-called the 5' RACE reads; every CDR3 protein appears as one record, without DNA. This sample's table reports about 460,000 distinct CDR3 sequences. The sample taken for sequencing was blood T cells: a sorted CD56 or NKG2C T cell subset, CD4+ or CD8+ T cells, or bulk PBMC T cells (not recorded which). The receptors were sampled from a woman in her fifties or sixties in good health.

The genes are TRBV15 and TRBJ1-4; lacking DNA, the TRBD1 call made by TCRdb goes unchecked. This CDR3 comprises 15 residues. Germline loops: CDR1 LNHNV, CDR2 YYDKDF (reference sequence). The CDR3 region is CATSRDRWDNEKLFF. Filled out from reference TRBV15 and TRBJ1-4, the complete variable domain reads DAMVIQNPRYQVTQFGKPVTLSCSQTLNHNVMYWYQQKSSQAPKLLFHYYDKDFNNEADTPDNFQSRRPNTSFCFLDIRSPGLGDTAMYLCATSRDRWDNEKLFFGSGTQLSVL.

The CDR3 loop is CASDTGGLNTGELFF. The V gene is TRBV11-2, the J gene TRBJ2-2; TCRdb reports TRBD2, a call that lacks DNA to check it against. Germline CDR1 SGHAT, CDR2 FQNNGV. The CDR3 runs to 15 residues.

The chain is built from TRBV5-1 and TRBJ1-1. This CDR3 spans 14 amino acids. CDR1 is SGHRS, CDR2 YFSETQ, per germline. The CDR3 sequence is CASSLNHMNTEAFF.

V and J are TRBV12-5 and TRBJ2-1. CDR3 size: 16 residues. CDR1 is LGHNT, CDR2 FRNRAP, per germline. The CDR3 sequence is CASARWRSRSYNEQFF.

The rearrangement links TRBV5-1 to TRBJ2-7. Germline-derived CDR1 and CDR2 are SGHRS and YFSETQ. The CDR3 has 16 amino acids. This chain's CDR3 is CASSLEGRTAGLEQYF.

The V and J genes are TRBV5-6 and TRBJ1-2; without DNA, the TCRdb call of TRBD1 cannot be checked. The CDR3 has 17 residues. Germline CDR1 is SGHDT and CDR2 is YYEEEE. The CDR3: CASSLGTGGRANYGYTF.

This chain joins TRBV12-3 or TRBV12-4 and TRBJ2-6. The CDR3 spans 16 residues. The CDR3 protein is CASSLGAGNGANVLTF.

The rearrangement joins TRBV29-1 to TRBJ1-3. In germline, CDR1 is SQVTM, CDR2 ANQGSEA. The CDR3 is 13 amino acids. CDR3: CSVETGPGNTIYF.

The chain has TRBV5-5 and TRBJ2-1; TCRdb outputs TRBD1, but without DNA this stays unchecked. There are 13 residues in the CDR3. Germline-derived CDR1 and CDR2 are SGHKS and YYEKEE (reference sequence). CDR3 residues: CASSLDGRWAAFF.

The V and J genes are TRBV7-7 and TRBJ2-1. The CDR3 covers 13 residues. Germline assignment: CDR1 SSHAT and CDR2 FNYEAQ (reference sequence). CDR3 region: CASSLDYPDEQFF.

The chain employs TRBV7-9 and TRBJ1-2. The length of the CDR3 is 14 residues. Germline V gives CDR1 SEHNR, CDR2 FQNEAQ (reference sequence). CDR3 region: CASSPNGLVYGYTF. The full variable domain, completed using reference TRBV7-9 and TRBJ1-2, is DTGVSQNPRHKITKRGQNVTFRCDPISEHNRLYWYRQTLGQGPEFLTYFQNEAQLEKSRLLSDRFSAERPKGSFSTLEIQRTEQGDSAMYLCASSPNGLVYGYTFGSGTRLTVV.

CDR3 sequence reads: CASSLIGLAVYNEQFF. This chain uses TRBV7-2 with TRBJ2-1; the D call of TRBD2 rests on TCRdb alone, since no DNA is present to check it. Germline CDR1 reads SGHTA; CDR2 reads FQGNSA. CDR3 length: 16 amino acids.

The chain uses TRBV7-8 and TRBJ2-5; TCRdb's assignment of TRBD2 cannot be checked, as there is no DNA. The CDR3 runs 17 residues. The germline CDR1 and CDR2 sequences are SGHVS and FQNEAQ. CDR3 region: CASSLKRREGRQETQYF.